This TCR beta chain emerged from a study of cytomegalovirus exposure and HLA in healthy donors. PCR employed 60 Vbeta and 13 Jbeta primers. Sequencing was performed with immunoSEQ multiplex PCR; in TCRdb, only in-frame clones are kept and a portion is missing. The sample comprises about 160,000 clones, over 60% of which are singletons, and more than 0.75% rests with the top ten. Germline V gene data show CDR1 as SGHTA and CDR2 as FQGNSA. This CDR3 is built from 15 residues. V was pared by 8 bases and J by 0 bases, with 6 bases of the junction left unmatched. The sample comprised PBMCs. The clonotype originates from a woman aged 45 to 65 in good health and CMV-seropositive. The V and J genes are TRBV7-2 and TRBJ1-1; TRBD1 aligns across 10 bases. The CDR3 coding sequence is TGTGCCAGCGGCAGACAGGGGGCGATGAACACTGAAGCTTTCTTT. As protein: CASGRQGAMNTEAFF.